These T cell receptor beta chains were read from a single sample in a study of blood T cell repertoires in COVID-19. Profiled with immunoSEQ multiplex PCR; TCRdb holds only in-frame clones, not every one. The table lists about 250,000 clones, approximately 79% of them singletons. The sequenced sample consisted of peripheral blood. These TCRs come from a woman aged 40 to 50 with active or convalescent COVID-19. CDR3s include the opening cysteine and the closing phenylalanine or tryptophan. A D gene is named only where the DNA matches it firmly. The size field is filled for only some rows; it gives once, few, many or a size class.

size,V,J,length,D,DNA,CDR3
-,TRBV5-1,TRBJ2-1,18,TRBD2,TGCGCCAGCAGCCCCCCGAGTAGCGGGGGGGCCGGCTACAATGAGCAGTTCTTC,CASSPPSSGGAGYNEQFF
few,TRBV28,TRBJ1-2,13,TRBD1,TGTGCCAGCAATCAAGGGGGCCGGAGTGGCTACACCTTC,CASNQGGRSGYTF
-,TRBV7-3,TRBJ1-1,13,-,TGTGCCAGCAGCGCCCAGGGTTACGCTGAAGCTTTCTTT,CASSAQGYAEAFF
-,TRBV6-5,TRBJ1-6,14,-,TGTGCCAGCAGTTACGGGGGGGCAATGTCACCCCTCCACTTT,CASSYGGAMSPLHF
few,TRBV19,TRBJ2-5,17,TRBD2,TGTGCCAGTAGCTTGACTAGCGGGGGGCCCGGGGGGGAGACCCAGTACTTC,CASSLTSGGPGGETQYF
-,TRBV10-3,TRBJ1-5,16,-,TGTGCCATCAGTGAGTTACCTTCCACGGTCAATCAGCCCCAGCATTTT,CAISELPSTVNQPQHF
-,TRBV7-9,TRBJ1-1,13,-,TGTGCCAGCATAGGAGGCGGGAACACTGAAGCTTTCTTT,CASIGGGNTEAFF
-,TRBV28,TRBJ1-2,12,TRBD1,TGTGCCAGCAGCTCCAGGGGGCTTGGCTACACCTTC,CASSSRGLGYTF
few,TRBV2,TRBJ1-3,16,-,TGTGCCAGCAGTCGTAGGACAGCCATCTCTGGAAACACCATATATTTT,CASSRRTAISGNTIYF
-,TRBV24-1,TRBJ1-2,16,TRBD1,TGTGCCACCAGTGACATATCGTCAGGGGGCATCGAGGGCTACACCTTC,CATSDISSGGIEGYTF
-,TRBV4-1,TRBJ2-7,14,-,TGCGCCAGCAGCAAGGGTGGGGGCCCCTACGAGCAGTACTTC,CASSKGGGPYEQYF
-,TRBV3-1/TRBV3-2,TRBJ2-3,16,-,TGTGCCAGCAGCCAAGAAGTTGGAAGGGAGGAAGATACGCAGTATTTT,CASSQEVGREEDTQYF
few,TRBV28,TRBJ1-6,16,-,TGTGCCATCGCCCCCGGGGGGGCTAACTATAATTCACCCCTCCACTTT,CAIAPGGANYNSPLHF
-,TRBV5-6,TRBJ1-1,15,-,TGTGCCAGCAGCTCCGTACGGACAGTTAACACTGAAGCTTTCTTT,CASSSVRTVNTEAFF
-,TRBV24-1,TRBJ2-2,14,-,TGTGCCACCGGTACCGGCGGGAACACCGGGGAGCTGTTTTTT,CATGTGGNTGELFF
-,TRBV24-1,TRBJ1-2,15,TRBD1,TGTGCCACCAGTGATCCGGGACAGGGAATTCGGGGCTACACCTTC,CATSDPGQGIRGYTF
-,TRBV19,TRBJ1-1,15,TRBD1,TGTGCCAGTAGGGCACAGGGGGAACCGAACACTGAAGCTTTCTTT,CASRAQGEPNTEAFF
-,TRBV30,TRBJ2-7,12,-,TGTGCGGCGACTAGAAATTCCTACGAGCAGTACTTC,CAATRNSYEQYF
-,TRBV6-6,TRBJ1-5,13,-,TGTGCCACCAGGGCAGGGAAGAATCAGCCCCAGCATTTT,CATRAGKNQPQHF
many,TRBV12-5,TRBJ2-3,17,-,TGTGCTAGTGGACCCCCTCTGGAGAACCCTAGCACAGATACGCAGTATTTT,CASGPPLENPSTDTQYF
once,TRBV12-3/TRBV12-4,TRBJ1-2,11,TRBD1,TGTGCCAGCAGCTATCAGGGGGCGCACACCTTC,CASSYQGAHTF
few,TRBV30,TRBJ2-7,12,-,TGTGCCTGGAGTGTGCAGGGCCACGAGCAGTACTTC,CAWSVQGHEQYF
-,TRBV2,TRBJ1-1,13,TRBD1,TGTGCCAGCGGACAGGGGGAGAACACTGAAGCTTTCTTT,CASGQGENTEAFF
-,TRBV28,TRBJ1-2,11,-,TGTGCCAGCACCCCAGGGTATGGCTACACCTTC,CASTPGYGYTF
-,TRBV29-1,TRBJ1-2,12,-,TGCAGCGCCGTAGAGGTAGGCTATGGCTACACCTTC,CSAVEVGYGYTF
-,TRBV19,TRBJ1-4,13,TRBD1,TGTGCCAGTAGTATCGGACAGGGGGTAAAACTGTTTTTT,CASSIGQGVKLFF
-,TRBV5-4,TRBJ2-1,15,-,TGTGCCAGCAGCCCCGACAGGGACTTTTACAATGAGCAGTTCTTC,CASSPDRDFYNEQFF
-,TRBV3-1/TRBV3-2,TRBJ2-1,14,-,TGTGCCAGCAGCCAAGGCTACTCCTACAATGAGCAGTTCTTC,CASSQGYSYNEQFF
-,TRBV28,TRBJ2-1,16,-,TGTGCCAGCCATACTGCAGGAGGGGGCTCCCGTGATGAGCAGTTCTTC,CASHTAGGGSRDEQFF
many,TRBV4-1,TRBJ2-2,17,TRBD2,TGCGCCAGCAGCCAAGCACTAGCGGGGGGGCACACCGGGGAGCTGTTTTTT,CASSQALAGGHTGELFF
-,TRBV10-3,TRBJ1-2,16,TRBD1,TGTGCCATCAGGAGTGGGACAGGGGGAAATGACTATGGCTACACCTTC,CAIRSGTGGNDYGYTF
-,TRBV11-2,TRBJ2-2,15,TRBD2,TGTGCCAGCAGCCGACTAGGCGGGGGCACCGGGGAGCTGTTTTTT,CASSRLGGGTGELFF
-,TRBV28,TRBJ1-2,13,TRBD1,TGTGCCAGCAGGCGGGACAGCCACTATGGCTACACCTTC,CASRRDSHYGYTF
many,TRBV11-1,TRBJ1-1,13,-,TGTGCCAGCAGCTTACATACGCGATCTGAAGCTTTCTTT,CASSLHTRSEAFF
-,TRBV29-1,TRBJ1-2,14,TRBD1,TGCAGCGTTGAAGGCAATAGGGGGCTTGGTGGCTACACCTTC,CSVEGNRGLGGYTF
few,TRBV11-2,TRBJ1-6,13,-,TGTGCCAGCAGCTTAGACCTACGGTCACCCCTCCACTTT,CASSLDLRSPLHF
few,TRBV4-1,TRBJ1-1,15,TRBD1,TGCGCCAGCAGCCATTGGACAGGCCCGAACACTGAAGCTTTCTTT,CASSHWTGPNTEAFF